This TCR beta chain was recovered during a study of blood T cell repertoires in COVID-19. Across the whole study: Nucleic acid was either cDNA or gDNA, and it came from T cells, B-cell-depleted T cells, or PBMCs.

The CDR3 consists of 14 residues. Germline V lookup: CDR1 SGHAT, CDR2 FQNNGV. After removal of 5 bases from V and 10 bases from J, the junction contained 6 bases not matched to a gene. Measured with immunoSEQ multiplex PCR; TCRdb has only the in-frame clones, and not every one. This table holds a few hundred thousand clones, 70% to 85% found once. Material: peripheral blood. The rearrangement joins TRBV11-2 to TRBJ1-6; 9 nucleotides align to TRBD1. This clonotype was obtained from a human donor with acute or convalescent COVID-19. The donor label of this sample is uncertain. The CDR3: CASSLTGGNSPLHF. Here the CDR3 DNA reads TGTGCCAGCAGCCTCACAGGGGGCAACTCACCCCTCCACTTT.